This T cell receptor beta chain originates from a study of liver allograft versus peripheral blood T cells. For the study at large: Recipients' peripheral blood supplied the T cell receptor repertoires against which those in transplanted livers were compared.

MiXCR, run by TCRdb on the reads, gives a single entry per CDR3 protein. Here the sample spans roughly 9,000 distinct CDR3 sequences, over 15% being singletons. Germline CDR1 LGHNT, CDR2 FRNRAP. The trim removed 2 bases at V and 9 bases at J, leaving 11 bases unmatched. The CDR3 length is 15 residues. This rearrangement joins TRBV12-5 to TRBJ2-7, with 9 bases that match TRBD2. The sequence was obtained from a human patient who had a liver transplant. A share of the T cells may be of graft donor origin. CDR3 region: CASGLFPGTSPRQYF. In DNA, the CDR3 is TGTGCTAGTGGTTTGTTCCCCGGGACTAGCCCGCGGCAGTACTTC.